Listed below are T cell receptor beta chains from one sample, sequenced in a study of CD8+ T cells in alopecia areata. TCRdb keeps only in-frame clones here, not all; method: immunoSEQ multiplex PCR. The sample holds 150,000 or so clones, 58% seen once. The sample consisted of CD4+ T cells sorted from blood, taken between weeks 55 and 65, from a patient treated with tofacitinib. Receptor source: a human donor with alopecia areata. Both conserved end residues are part of each CDR3. The order of the fields is J gene, V gene, D gene, clone size, CDR3 protein, CDR3 DNA. D genes are given only for firm matches. The listing skips clone size in some rows; elsewhere it reads once, few, many or a size class.

TRBJ2-7 TRBV2 . . CASSELDEQYF TGTGCCAGCAGTGAACTTGACGAGCAGTACTTC
TRBJ2-4 TRBV4-1 TRBD1 . CASSQDDTGVFRNIQYF TGCGCCAGCAGCCAAGATGATACAGGGGTCTTTAGGAACATTCAGTACTTC
TRBJ1-2 TRBV29-1 . few CSVGGVSYGYTF TGCAGCGTTGGTGGGGTATCCTATGGCTACACCTTC
TRBJ2-3 TRBV7-8 TRBD1 . CASSLEMATGFADTQYF TGTGCCAGCAGCTTAGAGATGGCGACAGGGTTCGCAGATACGCAGTATTTT
TRBJ2-7 TRBV7-9 TRBD2 . CASSLVATGGLAGSYEQYF TGTGCCAGCAGCTTAGTGGCTACCGGAGGACTAGCGGGGTCCTACGAGCAGTACTTC
TRBJ2-4 TRBV15 . once CATSSGRTLNIQYF TGTGCCACCAGCAGTGGTCGAACGTTAAACATTCAGTACTTC
TRBJ2-5 TRBV2 . . CASSDRVMETQYF TGTGCCAGCAGTGATAGGGTCATGGAGACCCAGTACTTC
TRBJ2-7 TRBV5-6 . . CASSYKYSYEQYF TGTGCCAGCAGCTATAAGTACTCCTACGAGCAGTACTTC
TRBJ2-2 TRBV6-4 . few CASSEVSGARAGELFF TGTGCCAGCAGTGAAGTATCAGGGGCCAGAGCCGGGGAGCTGTTTTTT
TRBJ1-2 TRBV19 TRBD1 few CASRTGTVYGYTF TGTGCCAGTAGAACCGGGACAGTATATGGCTACACCTTC
TRBJ1-1 TRBV29-1 . few CSVVGRINKNTEAFF TGCAGCGTTGTTGGCAGAATAAACAAGAACACTGAAGCTTTCTTT
TRBJ2-2 TRBV5-1 TRBD1 . CASSSTGSNTGELFF TGCGCCAGCAGCTCGACAGGGTCGAACACCGGGGAGCTGTTTTTT
TRBJ1-5 TRBV28 . . CASSATGPGQPQHF TGTGCCAGCAGCGCAACAGGGCCGGGTCAGCCCCAGCATTTT
TRBJ2-1 TRBV5-1 . . CASSITDFYDEQFF TGCGCCAGCAGTATAACGGACTTTTATGACGAGCAGTTCTTC
TRBJ1-2 TRBV2 TRBD1 once CASSVQGAGYGYTF TGTGCCAGCAGCGTCCAGGGGGCCGGGTATGGCTACACCTTC
TRBJ1-6 TRBV4-1 . . CASSQGEDNSPLHF TGCGCCAGCAGCCAAGGGGAGGATAATTCACCCCTCCACTTT